This T cell receptor (beta chain) was captured by sequencing in a study of cytomegalovirus exposure and HLA in healthy donors. The PCR employed 60 Vbeta primers together with 13 Jbeta primers. Method: immunoSEQ multiplex PCR; TCRdb's copy keeps in-frame clones and lacks some. Counted here are approximately 150,000 clones, roughly 82% occurring once; the ten biggest clones make up approximately 3.6%. Germline V gene data show CDR1 as SEHNR and CDR2 as FQNEAQ (reference sequence). This CDR3 has 18 residues. V was pared by 5 bases and J by 7 bases, with 13 bases of the junction left unmatched. Input material: PBMCs. The sequence came from a male donor in good health and CMV-seronegative. The chain links TRBV7-9 to TRBJ2-2; TRBD2 agrees at 13 bases. CDR3 in amino acids: CASSPSGTSGIRIGELFF. The CDR3 nucleotides are TGTGCCAGCAGCCCGTCCGGGACTAGCGGGATACGTATCGGGGAGCTGTTTTTT.